These T cell receptor beta chains were read from a single sample in a study of blood T cell repertoires in COVID-19. Using immunoSEQ multiplex PCR, the repertoire was profiled, and TCRdb retains in-frame clones only, with some absent. The repertoire consists of 400,000 to 550,000 clones, with 87% occurring once and the leading ten covering just under 2%. Sequences were obtained from PBMCs or T cells enriched from blood (not recorded which). These receptor sequences come from a woman aged 18 to 35 with acute COVID-19. CDR3s include the opening cysteine and the closing phenylalanine or tryptophan. Each record gives: D gene, V gene, CDR3 length, CDR3 protein. D genes are given only for firm matches.

>.|TRBV14|17
CASSQVQGGAPNYGYTF
>.|TRBV19|14
CASMWQGPRTEAFF
>.|TRBV5-1|15
CASSWYSVGSETQYF
>TRBD2|TRBV4-3|17
CASSLDVGAGVNNEQFF
>.|TRBV4-1|13
CASSQVLNQPQHF
>.|TRBV29-1|14
CSVTTGLSNTEAFF
>.|TRBV29-1|15
CTYLMGHHIGNEQFF
>.|TRBV10-3|18
CAISESTGQPWANSPLHF
>.|TRBV5-4|14
CASSLAGTASNLFF
>TRBD1|TRBV10-3|15
CAISERDRGNYEQYF
>TRBD2|TRBV2|17
CASRGLRGLAGDYEQYF
>.|TRBV20-1|11
CSASRDYEQFF
>.|TRBV19|13
CASSIQVGQPQHF
>TRBD1|TRBV3-1/TRBV3-2|15
CASSHRGVPRNTIYF
>.|TRBV6-4|13
CAGYLREVAGYTF
>.|TRBV28|15
CASSPTAGVANTIYF
>TRBD1|TRBV4-2|16
CASSQMTGANTGELFF
>TRBD2|TRBV7-8|15
CASSLSREVGDTQYF
>TRBD2|TRBV3-1/TRBV3-2|15
CASSQGRLAVNEQFF
>.|TRBV5-4|15
CASSPGDRANYGYTF
>TRBD1|TRBV19|13
CANSGQGQWEQYF
>.|TRBV19|14
CASSIGDSTDTQYF
>.|TRBV7-9|15
CASSLDWGPHTEAFF
>.|TRBV2|14
CASSAEFTNTEAFF
>.|TRBV6-5|16
CASSYQTGSLNTEAFF
>.|TRBV19|13
CASSPRVRDTQYF
>.|TRBV9|14
CASSVVGDSTEAFF
>.|TRBV11-1|15
CASSLGRGLDQPQHF
>TRBD2|TRBV5-1|16
CASSPLAGGGDGEQFF
>TRBD1|TRBV10-1|15
CASSDSGTGYSPLHF
>.|TRBV7-2|12
CASSSDNLEQYF
>TRBD2|TRBV4-1|18
CASSQVRAGLGVNNEQFF
>TRBD1|TRBV4-1|16
CASSPRQGATNEKLFF
>.|TRBV28|11
CASSLGGPLHF
>.|TRBV13|14
CASSSRWNTDTQYF
>.|TRBV5-1|13
CASSPGEAGGYTF
>TRBD1|TRBV27|14
CASSRGTGNQPQHF
>TRBD2|TRBV18|18
CASSPQVLAGLVYNEQFF
>TRBD2|TRBV5-8|17
CASSLSGSGSGVYEQYF
>.|TRBV25-1|15
CASSEITLGGYGYTF
>.|TRBV4-3|14
CASSQEDRLYGYTF
>.|TRBV5-1|16
CASSLAAGSSYNEQFF
>TRBD1|TRBV5-6|14
CASSLRDRAYEQYF
>TRBD1|TRBV6-5|14
CASSRQGFSSPLHF
>.|TRBV3-1/TRBV3-2|11
CASSHRVNYTF
>.|TRBV11-2|13
CASSLMRNTEAFF